Listed below are T cell receptor beta chains from one sample, sequenced in a study of blood T cell repertoires in COVID-19. Here immunoSEQ multiplex PCR was the method, and the copy in TCRdb shows in-frame clones only, minus some. The top ten clones hold about an eighth of a sample with 100,000 or so clones, over 80% of them seen once. The specimen sequenced was peripheral blood. Source of these receptors: a woman aged 70-85 years with active or convalescent COVID-19. The CDR3 runs from the conserved cysteine through the conserved F or W. Each record gives: clone size, D gene, CDR3 length, J gene, V gene, CDR3 protein, CDR3 DNA. A D gene is named only where the DNA matches it firmly. Size tells how often a clone was seen (once, few, many) or the class of an expanded clone, and some rows leave it out.

>NA|NA|11|TRBJ1-2|TRBV20-1
CSARSDYGYTF
TGCAGTGCTAGATCCGACTATGGCTACACCTTC
>NA|TRBD1|14|TRBJ2-7|TRBV7-9
CASSVGTAAYEQYF
TGTGCCAGCAGCGTCGGGACAGCAGCCTACGAGCAGTACTTC
>NA|TRBD1|13|TRBJ2-7|TRBV27
CASKRQGNYEQYF
TGTGCCAGCAAGAGACAGGGGAACTACGAGCAGTACTTC
>NA|NA|17|TRBJ2-5|TRBV25-1
CASSEYYMLRQKETQYF
TGTGCCAGCAGTGAATATTATATGTTAAGACAGAAAGAGACCCAGTACTTC
>NA|NA|17|TRBJ1-6|TRBV5-6
CASSRGRGSSYNSPLHF
TGTGCCAGCAGCCGTGGGAGGGGGAGCTCCTATAATTCACCCCTCCACTTT
>NA|TRBD1|15|TRBJ2-1|TRBV5-1
CASSSPGQGYNEQFF
TGCGCCAGCAGCTCCCCGGGACAGGGGTACAATGAGCAGTTCTTC
>many|NA|15|TRBJ1-2|TRBV14
CASSQNGPGLGGYTF
TGTGCCAGCAGCCAAAACGGCCCGGGGTTGGGTGGCTACACCTTC
>NA|TRBD1|15|TRBJ2-2|TRBV10-3
CAISAWTGNTGELFF
TGTGCCATCAGCGCCTGGACAGGGAACACCGGGGAGCTGTTTTTT
>NA|NA|13|TRBJ1-6|TRBV19
CASSRDINSPLHF
TGTGCCAGTAGTAGGGACATAAATTCACCCCTCCACTTT
>NA|NA|15|TRBJ1-4|TRBV19
CASSIAGTVNEKLFF
TGTGCCAGTAGTATAGCGGGTACGGTTAATGAAAAACTGTTTTTT
>once|NA|15|TRBJ1-3|TRBV7-2
CASSLPTVSGNTIYF
TGTGCCAGCAGCTTACCGACAGTCTCTGGAAACACCATATATTTT
>NA|NA|15|TRBJ2-3|TRBV6-5
CASITAGRVADTQYF
TGTGCCAGCATTACAGCGGGCAGGGTAGCAGATACGCAGTATTTT
>NA|TRBD1|19|TRBJ2-6|TRBV6-6
CASSLFPGQPAQGANVLTF
TGTGCCAGCAGTCTCTTCCCGGGACAGCCGGCTCAAGGGGCCAACGTCCTGACTTTC
>once|TRBD2|18|TRBJ2-1|TRBV11-2
CASSLTATRGASYNEQFF
TGTGCCAGCAGCTTGACGGCGACGCGGGGGGCTTCCTACAATGAGCAGTTCTTC
>once|TRBD2|16|TRBJ2-7|TRBV5-1
CASSLEPSGGAHEQYF
TGCGCCAGCAGCTTGGAACCTAGCGGGGGGGCCCACGAGCAGTACTTC
>NA|NA|14|TRBJ1-5|TRBV6-6
CASWTEGSNQPQHF
TGTGCCAGCTGGACAGAGGGGAGCAATCAGCCCCAGCATTTT
>NA|TRBD1|18|TRBJ2-4|TRBV7-8
CASSLRWGQQVAKNIQYF
TGTGCCAGCAGCCTAAGATGGGGACAGCAAGTAGCCAAAAACATTCAGTACTTC
>NA|NA|12|TRBJ2-3|TRBV5-1
CASSLTGDTQYF
TGCGCCAGCAGCTTGACAGGTGATACGCAGTATTTT
>NA|TRBD2|14|TRBJ2-7|TRBV2
CASSFLAGSHEQYF
TGTGCCAGCAGTTTTTTAGCGGGGAGCCACGAGCAGTACTTC
>NA|NA|14|TRBJ1-1|TRBV4-1
CASSPSDLNTEAFF
TGCGCCAGCAGCCCTAGCGACCTGAACACTGAAGCTTTCTTT
>NA|NA|15|TRBJ1-2|TRBV10-3
CAISESRSGNYGYTF
TGTGCCATCAGTGAGTCCAGGAGCGGAAACTATGGCTACACCTTC
>NA|NA|11|TRBJ2-5|TRBV12-3/TRBV12-4
CASSPKETQYF
TGTGCCAGCAGTCCTAAAGAGACCCAGTACTTC
>NA|NA|14|TRBJ1-1|TRBV9
CASSVAGDGGEAFF
TGTGCCAGCAGCGTAGCGGGGGACGGGGGTGAGGCTTTCTTT
>NA|TRBD2|17|TRBJ2-5|TRBV2
CASRLASGGAGQETQYF
TGTGCCAGCAGATTGGCTAGCGGGGGGGCTGGGCAAGAGACCCAGTACTTC
>NA|TRBD1|20|TRBJ2-2|TRBV13
CASSSLTLDPGQGYTGELFF
TGTGCCAGCAGCTCCCTTACTCTTGATCCGGGACAGGGCTACACCGGGGAGCTGTTTTTT
>NA|TRBD1|14|TRBJ1-5|TRBV7-2
CASSLGQGNQPQHF
TGTGCCAGCAGCCTAGGACAGGGAAATCAGCCCCAGCATTTT
>NA|TRBD1|16|TRBJ2-2|TRBV7-8
CASSLVPGGNTGELFF
TGTGCCAGCAGCTTAGTTCCAGGGGGGAACACCGGGGAGCTGTTTTTT
>NA|NA|13|TRBJ1-1|TRBV7-2
CASSLQGPSSAFF
TGTGCCAGCAGCCTCCAGGGGCCGAGTAGCGCTTTCTTT